This record covers a single T cell receptor (beta chain). Its antigen is still unknown. Once cultured for approximately 10 days, the cells underwent separation to obtain CD4+ T cells. A half-medium replacement with IL-2 medium was carried out on days 3 and 7. The assay was immunoSEQ multiplex PCR, and TCRdb's table has in-frame clones only and misses some. The sample includes tens of thousands of clones, 72% of them seen just once. CDR3 length: 13 amino acids. Trimming cost V 7 bases and J 2 bases, with 11 bases left between them. Germline V gene sequence: CDR1 MNHEY, CDR2 SVGAGI. The data were taken from a study of vaccination effects on CD4 cells after COVID-19. Overall study results and limits: Both infection-induced and vaccine-induced clones contracted markedly at late post-vaccination timepoints.

The sequence was obtained from a human donor who had a prior SARS-CoV-2 infection. This chain connects TRBV6-5 to TRBJ1-2; the D is unclear. The sequencing used CD4+ T cells from PBMCs cultured without peptide, collected before COVID-19 vaccination. The DNA of the CDR3 is TGTGCCAGCACAATTGGGGTGAACTATGGCTACACCTTC. The encoded protein is CASTIGVNYGYTF.